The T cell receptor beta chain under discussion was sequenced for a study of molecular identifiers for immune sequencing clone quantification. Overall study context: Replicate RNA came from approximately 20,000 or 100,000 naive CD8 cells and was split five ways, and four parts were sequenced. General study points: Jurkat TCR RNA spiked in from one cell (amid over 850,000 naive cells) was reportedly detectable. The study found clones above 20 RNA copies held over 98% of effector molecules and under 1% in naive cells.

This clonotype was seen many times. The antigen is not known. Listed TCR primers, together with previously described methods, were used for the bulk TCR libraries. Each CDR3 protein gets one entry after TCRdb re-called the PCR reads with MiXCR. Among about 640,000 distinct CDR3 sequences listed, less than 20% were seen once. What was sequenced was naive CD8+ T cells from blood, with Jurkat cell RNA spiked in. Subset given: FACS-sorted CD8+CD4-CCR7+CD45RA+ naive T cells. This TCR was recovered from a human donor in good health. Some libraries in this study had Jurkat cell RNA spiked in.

The CDR3 DNA follows: TGCAGTGCTAACCCCCTAGCGGAAGGCACAGATACGCAGTATTTT. Encoded protein: CSANPLAEGTDTQYF. The rearrangement links TRBV20-1 to TRBJ2-3; the match to TRBD2 covers 7 bases. This CDR3 contains 15 residues. CDR1 DFQATT and CDR2 SNEGSKA come from the germline V gene (reference sequence). J was trimmed by 1 base and V by 4 bases; bases with no gene match: 8.